This is a list of T cell receptor beta chains from one sample in a study of cytomegalovirus exposure and HLA in healthy donors. Measured with immunoSEQ multiplex PCR; TCRdb has only the in-frame clones, and not every one. This table holds under 300,000 clones, roughly two thirds found once. The sequenced sample consisted of PBMCs. The source of these receptors is a female donor in good health and CMV-seronegative. The CDR3 runs from the conserved cysteine through the conserved F or W. The order of the fields is V gene, clone size, J gene, D gene, CDR3 DNA, CDR3 protein. D genes are given only for firm matches. Size is stated for part of the rows, as once, few or many counts, or as a class when the clone is expanded.

>TRBV28|.|TRBJ1-3|.
TGTGCCAGCAGCCCACGATCAGGTCGAACCTCTGGAAACACCATATATTTT
CASSPRSGRTSGNTIYF
>TRBV7-9|.|TRBJ2-1|TRBD2
TGTGCCAGCAGCTTAGTTAGCGGGAGCAGTGAGCAGTTCTTC
CASSLVSGSSEQFF
>TRBV2|.|TRBJ1-5|.
TGTGCCAGCAGTCAGGGGTTGAATCAGCCCCAGCATTTT
CASSQGLNQPQHF
>TRBV30|once|TRBJ2-2|.
TGTGCCTGGAGTGGACAGTCCGGGGAGCTGTTTTTT
CAWSGQSGELFF
>TRBV11-2|.|TRBJ1-3|.
TGTGCCAGCAGCTTAGGAGCCGGAAACACCATATATTTT
CASSLGAGNTIYF
>TRBV4-1|few|TRBJ1-4|TRBD1
TGCGCCAGCAGCCAAGAGTCGCCCAGGGGGCTTTCTAATGAAAAACTGTTTTTT
CASSQESPRGLSNEKLFF
>TRBV7-8|.|TRBJ1-5|.
TGTGCCAGCAGCTTAGCCGAGGAGACGCCCCAGCATTTT
CASSLAEETPQHF
>TRBV27|.|TRBJ2-3|TRBD2
TGTGCCAGCACCCCCCGAGCGGGAGTAAGTACAGATACGCAGTATTTT
CASTPRAGVSTDTQYF
>TRBV19|.|TRBJ1-3|.
TGTGCCAGTAGTATATCGGGGGGAGCTGGAAACACCATATATTTT
CASSISGGAGNTIYF
>TRBV19|.|TRBJ2-5|TRBD1
TGTGCCAGTAGGGTGACAGGGGTGGAGACCCAGTACTTC
CASRVTGVETQYF
>TRBV29-1|.|TRBJ1-2|.
TGCAGCGTTCTGTTTTGGGGACTTGACTATGGCTACACCTTC
CSVLFWGLDYGYTF
>TRBV27|.|TRBJ1-5|TRBD1
TGTGCCAGCAGGTCGGACAGGGGTAGGAGCAATCAGCCCCAGCATTTT
CASRSDRGRSNQPQHF
>TRBV5-1|.|TRBJ1-4|.
TGCGCCAGCAGCTTGGCCGGCTTAGACGGGGAAAAACTGTTTTTT
CASSLAGLDGEKLFF
>TRBV19|.|TRBJ1-3|.
TGTGCCAGTAGTCCCCGTCTTAGGGGGATATTGACTGGAAACACCATATATTTT
CASSPRLRGILTGNTIYF
>TRBV20-1|.|TRBJ1-1|.
TGCAGTGCTAGGCTCGAGGGAGCTTTCTTT
CSARLEGAFF
>TRBV5-1|.|TRBJ2-7|TRBD1
TGCGCCAGCAGCGTACAGGGGGCGGGATATTACGAGCAGTACTTC
CASSVQGAGYYEQYF
>TRBV15|.|TRBJ2-1|TRBD2
TGTGCCACCAGCAGCGGACTAGCGGGATGGAGCTCCTACAATGAGCAGTTCTTC
CATSSGLAGWSSYNEQFF
>TRBV15|.|TRBJ2-7|TRBD1
TGTGCCACCAGCCCTGGGACAGGGACTTACGAGCAGTACTTC
CATSPGTGTYEQYF
>TRBV28|.|TRBJ1-2|.
TGTGCCAGCAGTTCTCCCTATGGCTACACCTTC
CASSSPYGYTF
>TRBV9|.|TRBJ1-2|.
TGTGCCAGCACCTCTGAGGGGCAGGGGGGCTACACCTTC
CASTSEGQGGYTF
>TRBV29-1|.|TRBJ2-1|.
TGCAGCCCTGAGTGCGGACTTCCTAACTCCCACAATGAGCAGTTCTTC
CSPECGLPNSHNEQFF
>TRBV2|few|TRBJ2-1|.
TGTGCCAGCAGTGAGACGGCGGGATCCTACAATGAGCAGTTCTTC
CASSETAGSYNEQFF
>TRBV9|.|TRBJ2-2|TRBD2
TGTGCCAGCACTCTAGCGGGAACCGGGGAGCTGTTTTTT
CASTLAGTGELFF
>TRBV4-1|.|TRBJ2-5|TRBD1
TGCGCCAGCAGCCAAGAAGGACAGGCCCTGGGGACCCAGTACTTC
CASSQEGQALGTQYF
>TRBV7-9|.|TRBJ2-7|TRBD2
TGTTCCAGCAGCTTAGGCGGGAGTTTCTACGAGCAGTACTTC
CSSSLGGSFYEQYF
>TRBV6-6|.|TRBJ1-2|.
TGTGCCAGCAGTTACGGTACAGGGCGCGGCTACACCTTC
CASSYGTGRGYTF
>TRBV12-1|.|TRBJ1-3|.
TGTGCCAGCAGCTTTGACGGGAGTTCTGGAAACACCATATATTTT
CASSFDGSSGNTIYF